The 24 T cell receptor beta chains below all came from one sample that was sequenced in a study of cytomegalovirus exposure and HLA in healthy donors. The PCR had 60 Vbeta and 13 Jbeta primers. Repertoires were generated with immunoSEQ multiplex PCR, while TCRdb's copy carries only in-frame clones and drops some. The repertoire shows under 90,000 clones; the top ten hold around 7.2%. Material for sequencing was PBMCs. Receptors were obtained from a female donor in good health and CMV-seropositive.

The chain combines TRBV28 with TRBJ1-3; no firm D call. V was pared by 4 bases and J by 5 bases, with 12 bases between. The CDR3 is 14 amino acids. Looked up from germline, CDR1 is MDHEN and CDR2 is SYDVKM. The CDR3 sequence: CASSSPGSRNTIYF. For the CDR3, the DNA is TGTGCCAGCAGTTCCCCAGGATCCAGAAACACCATATATTTT.

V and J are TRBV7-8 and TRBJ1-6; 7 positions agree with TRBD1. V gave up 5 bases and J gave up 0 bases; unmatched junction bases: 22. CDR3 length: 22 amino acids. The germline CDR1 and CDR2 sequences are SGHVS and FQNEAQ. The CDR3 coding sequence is TGTGCCAGCAGCAACGCTGCGGGACAGCGGAAAGAGAGGAGCTCCTATAATTCACCCCTCCACTTT. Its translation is CASSNAAGQRKERSSYNSPLHF.

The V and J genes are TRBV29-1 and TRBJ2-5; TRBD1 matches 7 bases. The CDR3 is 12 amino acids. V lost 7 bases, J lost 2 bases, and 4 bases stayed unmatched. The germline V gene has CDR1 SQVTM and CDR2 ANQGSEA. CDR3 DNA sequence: TGCAGCGCTACAGGGGCTCAAGAGACCCAGTACTTC. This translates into CSATGAQETQYF.

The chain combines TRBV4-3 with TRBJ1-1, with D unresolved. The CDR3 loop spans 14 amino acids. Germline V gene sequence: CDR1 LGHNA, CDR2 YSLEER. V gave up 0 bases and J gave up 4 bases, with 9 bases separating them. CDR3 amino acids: CASSQEETGTEAFF. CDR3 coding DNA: TGCGCCAGCAGCCAAGAGGAGACTGGCACTGAAGCTTTCTTT.

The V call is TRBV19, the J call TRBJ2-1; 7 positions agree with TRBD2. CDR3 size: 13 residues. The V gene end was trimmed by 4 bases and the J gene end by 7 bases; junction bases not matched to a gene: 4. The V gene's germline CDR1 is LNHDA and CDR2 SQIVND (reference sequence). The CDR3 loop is CASSTGTINEQFF. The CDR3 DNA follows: TGTGCCAGTAGTACAGGGACTATAAATGAGCAGTTCTTC. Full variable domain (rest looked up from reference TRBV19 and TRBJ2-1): DGGITQSPKYLFRKEGQNVTLSCEQNLNHDAMYWYRQDPGQGLRLIYYSQIVNDFQKGDIAEGYSVSREKKESFPLTVTSAQKNPTAFYLCASSTGTINEQFFGPGTRLTVL.

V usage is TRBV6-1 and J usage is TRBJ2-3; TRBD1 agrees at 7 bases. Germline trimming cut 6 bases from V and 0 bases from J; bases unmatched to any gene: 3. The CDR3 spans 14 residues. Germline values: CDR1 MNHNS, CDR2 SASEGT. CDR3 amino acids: CASRKQGSTDTQYF. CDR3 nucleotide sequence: TGTGCCAGCAGGAAACAGGGGAGCACAGATACGCAGTATTTT.

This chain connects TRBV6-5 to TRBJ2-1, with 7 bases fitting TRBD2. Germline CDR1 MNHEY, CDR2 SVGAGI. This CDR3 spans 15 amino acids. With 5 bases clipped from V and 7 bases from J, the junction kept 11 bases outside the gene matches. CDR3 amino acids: CASSNFGGVGNEQFF. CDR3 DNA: TGTGCCAGCAGTAATTTTGGGGGGGTTGGAAATGAGCAGTTCTTC.

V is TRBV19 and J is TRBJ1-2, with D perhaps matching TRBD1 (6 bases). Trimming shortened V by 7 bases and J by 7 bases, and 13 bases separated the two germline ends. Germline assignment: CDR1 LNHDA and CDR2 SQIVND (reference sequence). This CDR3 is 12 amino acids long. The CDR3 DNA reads TGTGCCAGTAATTTGGTAGGGGGTGGCTACACCTTC. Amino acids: CASNLVGGGYTF.

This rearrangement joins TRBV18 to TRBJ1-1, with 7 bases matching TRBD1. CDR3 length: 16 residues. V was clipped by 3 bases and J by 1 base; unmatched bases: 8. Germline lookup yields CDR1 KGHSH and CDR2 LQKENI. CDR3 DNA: TGTGCCAGCTCACCTTCTCTGACAGGGAAGAACACTGAAGCTTTCTTT. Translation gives CASSPSLTGKNTEAFF.

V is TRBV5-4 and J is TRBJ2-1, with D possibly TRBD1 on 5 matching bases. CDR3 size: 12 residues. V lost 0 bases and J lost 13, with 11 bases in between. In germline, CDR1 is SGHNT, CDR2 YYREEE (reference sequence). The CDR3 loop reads CASSLVGQVQFF. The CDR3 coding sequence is TGTGCCAGCAGCTTGGTGGGGCAGGTCCAGTTCTTC.

Here the CDR3 DNA reads TGTGCCAGCAGCTTACCCCCGAATGAGCAGTTCTTC. It codes for CASSLPPNEQFF. The chain carries TRBV7-2 and TRBJ2-1; D unresolved. This CDR3 is 12 amino acids long. Germline CDR1 reads SGHTA; CDR2 reads FQGNSA. The V end lost 2 bases, the J end lost 7 bases, and 6 bases lay between the germline ends.

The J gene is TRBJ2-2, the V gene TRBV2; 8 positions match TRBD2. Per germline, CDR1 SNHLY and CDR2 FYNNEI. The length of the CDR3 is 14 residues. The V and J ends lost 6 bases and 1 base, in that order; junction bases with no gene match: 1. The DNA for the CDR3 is TGTGCCAGCAGCCTAGCGGGGAACACCGGGGAGCTGTTTTTT. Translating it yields CASSLAGNTGELFF.

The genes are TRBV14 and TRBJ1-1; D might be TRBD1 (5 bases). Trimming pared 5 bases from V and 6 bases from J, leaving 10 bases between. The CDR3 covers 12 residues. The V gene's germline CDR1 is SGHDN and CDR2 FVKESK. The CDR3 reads CASSSRGAEAFF. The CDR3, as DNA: TGTGCCAGCAGCTCGCGGGGGGCTGAAGCTTTCTTT.

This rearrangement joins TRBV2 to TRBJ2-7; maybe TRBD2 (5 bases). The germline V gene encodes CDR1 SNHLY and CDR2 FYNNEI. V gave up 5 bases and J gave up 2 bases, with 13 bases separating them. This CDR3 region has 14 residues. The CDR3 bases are TGTGCCAGCAGTAACGAGGGCCAGACCTACGAGCAGTACTTC. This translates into CASSNEGQTYEQYF.

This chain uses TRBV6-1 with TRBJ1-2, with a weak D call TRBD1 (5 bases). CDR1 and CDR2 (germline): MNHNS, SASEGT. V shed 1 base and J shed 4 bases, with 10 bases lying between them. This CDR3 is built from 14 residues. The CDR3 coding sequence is TGTGCCAGCAGTGAAGGGACAACGACCTATGGCTACACCTTC. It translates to CASSEGTTTYGYTF.

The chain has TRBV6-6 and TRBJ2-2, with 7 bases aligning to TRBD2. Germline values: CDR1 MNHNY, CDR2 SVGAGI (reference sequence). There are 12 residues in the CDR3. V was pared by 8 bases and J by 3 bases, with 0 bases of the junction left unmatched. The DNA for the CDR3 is TGTGCCAGCCGGGAGGACACCGGGGAGCTGTTTTTT. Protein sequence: CASREDTGELFF.

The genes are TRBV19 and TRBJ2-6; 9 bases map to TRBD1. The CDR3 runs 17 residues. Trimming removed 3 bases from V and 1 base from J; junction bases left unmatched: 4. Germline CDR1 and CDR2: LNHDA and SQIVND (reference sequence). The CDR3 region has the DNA TGTGCCAGTAGTATCCGGGACAGGGAGTCTGGGGCCAACGTCCTGACTTTC. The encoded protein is CASSIRDRESGANVLTF.

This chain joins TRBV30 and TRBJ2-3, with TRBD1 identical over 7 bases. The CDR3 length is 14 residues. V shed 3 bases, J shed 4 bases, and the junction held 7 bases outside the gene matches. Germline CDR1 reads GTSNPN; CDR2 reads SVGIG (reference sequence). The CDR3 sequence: CAWSLTGAPDTQYF. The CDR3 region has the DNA TGTGCCTGGAGCTTAACAGGGGCCCCAGATACGCAGTATTTT.

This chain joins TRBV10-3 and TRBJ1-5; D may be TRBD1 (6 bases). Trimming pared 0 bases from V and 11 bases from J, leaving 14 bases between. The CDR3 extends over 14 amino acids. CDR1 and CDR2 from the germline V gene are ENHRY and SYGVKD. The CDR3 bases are TGTGCCATCAGTGAGTCGAAGGGGGTGGAAGCCCAGCATTTT. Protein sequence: CAISESKGVEAQHF.

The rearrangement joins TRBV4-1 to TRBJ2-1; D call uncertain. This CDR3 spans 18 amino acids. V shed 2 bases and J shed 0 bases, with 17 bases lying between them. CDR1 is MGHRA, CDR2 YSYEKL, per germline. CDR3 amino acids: CASSQITPTYLSYNEQFF. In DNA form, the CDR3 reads TGCGCCAGCAGCCAAATAACCCCGACTTACCTCTCCTACAATGAGCAGTTCTTC.

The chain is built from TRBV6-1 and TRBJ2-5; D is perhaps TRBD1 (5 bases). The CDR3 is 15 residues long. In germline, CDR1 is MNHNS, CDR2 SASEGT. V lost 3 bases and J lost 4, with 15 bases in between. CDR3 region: CASSDPTTASETQYF. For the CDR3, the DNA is TGTGCCAGCAGTGATCCTACGACAGCATCAGAGACCCAGTACTTC.

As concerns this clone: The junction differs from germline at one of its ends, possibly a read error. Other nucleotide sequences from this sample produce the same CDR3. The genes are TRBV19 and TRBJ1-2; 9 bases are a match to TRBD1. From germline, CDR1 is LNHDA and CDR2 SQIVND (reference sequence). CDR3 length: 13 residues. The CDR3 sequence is CASSIAGQGSYTF. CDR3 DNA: TGTGCCAGCAGTATTGCGGGACAGGGAAGCTACACCTTC.

In nucleotides, the CDR3 is TGTGCCAGCAGTGACGGGCAGGGGAGCACAGATACGCAGTATTTT. It codes for CASSDGQGSTDTQYF. This chain uses TRBV6-4 with TRBJ2-3, with D maybe TRBD1 (6 bases). With 2 bases removed from V and 0 bases from J, the gap between germline ends came to 9 bases. This CDR3 spans 15 amino acids. CDR1 MRHNA and CDR2 SNTAGT come from the germline V gene.

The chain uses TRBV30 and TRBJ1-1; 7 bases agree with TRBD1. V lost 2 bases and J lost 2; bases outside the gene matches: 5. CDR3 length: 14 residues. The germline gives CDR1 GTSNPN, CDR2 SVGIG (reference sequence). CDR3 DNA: TGTGCCTGGAGTCCGAACAGGGGAAACACTGAAGCTTTCTTT. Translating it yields CAWSPNRGNTEAFF.